This TCR beta chain stems from a study of blood T cells in healthy people across ages (dated by TCRdb to between 2015 and 2016). About the study as a whole: In model experiments, template switching captured roughly one uniquely barcoded TCR beta cDNA molecule for every two T cells. The study measured age-related changes in TCR beta repertoire diversity using deep sequencing normalized with unique cDNA molecular identifiers. The donors were split into four age groups: young (average around 16 years), middle-aged (around 37), aged (approximately 60) and long-lived (approximately 89). Two additional independent replicas of 1 million unique cDNA reads from the same blood draw were analyzed for two donors (one aged 18 to 29 and one aged 80 or older).

This clonotype was picked up many times. Its antigen remains undetermined. No much larger clone is present one base from it, and per-base qualities are unavailable. The donors were roughly 39 Caucasian individuals from Russia, aged roughly 6 to 100 years, who were systemically healthy. Each donor gave about 9.7 milliliters of peripheral blood, drawn into EDTA-treated Vacutainer tubes. Ficoll-Paque density-gradient centrifugation was used to isolate PBMCs, with at least 7 million per sample. Trizol reagent was used to extract total RNA from the PBMCs, yielding at least 5 micrograms per sample. For every donor, flow cytometry on a PBMC aliquot measured the percentage of naive CD45RAhigh/CD27high T cells. The library was produced with 5' RACE. Sequencing used an Illumina HiSeq 2500. A second PCR of about 7 to 12 cycles was run with a J-beta primer mix and a sample-barcoded 5' primer. A unique molecular identifier was introduced onto each TCR beta cDNA molecule by a template-switch 5' adaptor carrying 12 random nucleotides. At least 3 million CDR3-containing paired-end reads were obtained from each sample. The Mint cDNA synthesis kit, primed by a TRBC-specific oligonucleotide, was used to synthesize first-strand cDNA from all RNA. Following uracil-DNA glycosylase treatment, a first 18-cycle PCR with universal primers M1SS and BC2_uni_R was performed on all cDNA. The study's processing was this. Each sample was normalized by randomly selecting 1 million high-quality reads, each carrying a distinct molecular identifier. Reads sharing molecular identifiers were discarded rather than binned into consensus sequences. MiTCR, run with a Q25 quality threshold and the strictest error-elimination algorithm, handled CDR3 identification, clonotype clustering and error correction. A nonparametric unseen species model with Euler transformation was used to estimate a lower bound on total TCR beta diversity. The raw public reads went through TCRdb reprocessing: fastp at Q25, MiXCR clone calling, in-frame beta chains kept. Each entry is one CDR3 protein sequence, shown with its most common DNA and genes. Here the V and J calls rest on TCRdb's processing, not on the authors' analysis. The sample table contains roughly 800,000 distinct CDR3 sequences; only one count was recorded for around 25% of them. Of the sample, more than 7.5% falls within the top ten clones.

The investigation overall reported the following: The CMV infection status of donors was not known, potentially confounding age-related changes in expanded clonotypes. A strong correlation was found between observed TCR beta diversity and the percentage of naive T cells measured by flow cytometry. Compared with the aged group, the long-lived group had more naive CD4+ T cells, fewer expanded clones and increased TCR diversity, a pattern suggesting age selection. Bulk unsorted PBMC profiling prevented conclusive comparison of naive and antigen-experienced compartments. Estimates of total diversity from one million sequenced T cells were regarded as lower bounds and underestimates. Observed TCR beta diversity per million T cells fell roughly linearly with age, and a significant reduction was already apparent by age about 43.

The germline V gene encodes CDR1 ENHRY and CDR2 SYGVKD. The germline V end is reduced by 5 bases and the J end by 3 bases; junction bases left unmatched: 2. The CDR3 numbers 14 residues from cysteine through phenylalanine. Here the CDR3 DNA is all that survives: 42 bases in frame from base 1. The same sample was also studied in work on T cells of mothers and their children. Taken from the second paper: Nine systemically healthy Caucasian individuals served as donors, namely three mothers together with their six children. cDNA synthesis consumed the entire amount of extracted RNA, loaded at approximately 1.5 ug RNA in each 15 ul reaction. In the second PCR, the M1S primer added sample barcodes and 2-4 random nucleotides. More than 8 million TCR beta CDR3 reads were obtained from each mother, and roughly 3.1 million reads were obtained from each child. Thymic selection similarly shapes TCR recombination output in related and unrelated pairs, with minor effect from inherited differences. Normalized repertoire overlap was always slightly but never significantly higher in related than unrelated mother-child pairs. No persistent microchimeric T cell clones were detected, at a sensitivity of roughly 100 clones per million clonotypes. The study used deep NGS to compare TCR beta repertoires of mothers and children, seeking features distinguishing related mother-child pairs from unrelated individuals. On average, the children were 11 +/- 4 years old, while the mothers were around 42 +/- 4 years old. After adapter ligation with NEBNext reagents, the libraries were sequenced on Illumina HiSeq 2000 with 100+100 nt paired-end reads. Mother and child libraries were prepared a month apart and sequenced in separate runs to prevent cross-contamination. Between roughly 500,000 and 2,300,000 distinct TCR beta clonotypes were identified per donor. Naive TCR beta clonotypes were estimated from low-frequency clonotypes matched to each donor's FACS-determined naive share, without sorting.

The rearrangement joined TRBV10-3 to TRBJ2-3; a stretch of 10 junction bases matches TRBD2. The clonotype was recovered from a boy aged 5-17 years in good health. Sequenced material: blood. In nucleotide form, the sequence is TGTGCCATCAGTAGCGGGAGGGGGACAGATACGCAGTATTTT. This sequence encodes CAISSGRGTDTQYF.